This T cell receptor (beta chain) was profiled in a study of a mutant IDH1 vaccine in newly diagnosed glioma. Sample time point: week 35, safety follow-up. Each dose delivered 300 ug of mutant IDH1 20-mer peptide subcutaneously with imiquimod. This clone was seen a handful of times. What it binds is unknown. Generated by immunoSEQ multiplex PCR, the TCRdb table keeps only in-frame clones and is missing some. The sample carries tens of thousands of clones, approximately 87% recorded once. Trimming took 4 bases from V and 1 from J, leaving 11 bases between them. Germline V gene data show CDR1 as MNHNS and CDR2 as SASEGT. The CDR3 is 14 residues long.

The chain recombines TRBV6-1 with TRBJ2-7; D gene uncertain. The receptor was derived from a man aged 40-50 years with glioma. The specimen comprised PBMCs, sampled from a glioma patient whose treatment included an IDH1 peptide vaccine. CDR3: CASSGRKGSYEQYF. CDR3 sequence (DNA): TGTGCCAGCAGTGGTAGAAAGGGATCCTACGAGCAGTACTTC.